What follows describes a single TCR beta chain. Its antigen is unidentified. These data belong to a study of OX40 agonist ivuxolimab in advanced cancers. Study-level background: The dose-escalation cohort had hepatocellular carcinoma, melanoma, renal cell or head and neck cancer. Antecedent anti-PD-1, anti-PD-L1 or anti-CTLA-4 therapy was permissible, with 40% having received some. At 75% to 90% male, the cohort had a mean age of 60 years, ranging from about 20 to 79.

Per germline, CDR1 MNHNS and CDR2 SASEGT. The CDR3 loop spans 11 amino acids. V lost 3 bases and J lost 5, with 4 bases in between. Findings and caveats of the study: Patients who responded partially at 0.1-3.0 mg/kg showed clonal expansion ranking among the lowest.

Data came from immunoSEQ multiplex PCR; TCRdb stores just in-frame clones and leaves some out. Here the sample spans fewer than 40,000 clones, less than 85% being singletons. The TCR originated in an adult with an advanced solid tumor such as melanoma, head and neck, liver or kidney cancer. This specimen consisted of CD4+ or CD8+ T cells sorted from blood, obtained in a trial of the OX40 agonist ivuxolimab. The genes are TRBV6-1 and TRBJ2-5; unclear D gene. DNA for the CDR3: TGTGCCAGCAGTGAGTTTGAGACCCAGTACTTC. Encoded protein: CASSEFETQYF.